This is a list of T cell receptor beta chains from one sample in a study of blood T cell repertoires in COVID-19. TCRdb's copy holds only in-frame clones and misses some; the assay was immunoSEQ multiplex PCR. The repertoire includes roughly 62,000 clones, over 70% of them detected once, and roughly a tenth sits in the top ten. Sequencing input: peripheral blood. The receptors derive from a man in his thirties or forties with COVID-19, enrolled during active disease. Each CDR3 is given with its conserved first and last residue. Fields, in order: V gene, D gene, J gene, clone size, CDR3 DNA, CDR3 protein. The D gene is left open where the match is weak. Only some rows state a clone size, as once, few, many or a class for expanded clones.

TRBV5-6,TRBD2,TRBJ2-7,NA,TGTGCCAGCAGCTTGTTCGTGAGGACTAGCGGGAATAATGACTACGAGCAGTACTTC,CASSLFVRTSGNNDYEQYF
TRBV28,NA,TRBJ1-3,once,TGTGCCAGCAGTTCGACTCAACCCTCAGGGAGAAACACCATATATTTT,CASSSTQPSGRNTIYF
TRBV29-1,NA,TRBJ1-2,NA,TGCAGCGTAGGGGACACCGAACACTATGGCTACACCTTC,CSVGDTEHYGYTF
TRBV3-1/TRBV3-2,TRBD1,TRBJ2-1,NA,TGTGCCAGCAGCCAAAGACAGGGCGAATACAATGAGCAGTTCTTC,CASSQRQGEYNEQFF
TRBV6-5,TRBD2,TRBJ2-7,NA,TGTGCCCTCTCGGGGGGAATCGCCTCCTACGAGCAGTACTTC,CALSGGIASYEQYF
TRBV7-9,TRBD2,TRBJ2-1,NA,TGTGCCAGCAGCCTGTTACTAGCGGGAAAAAATGAGCAGTTCTTC,CASSLLLAGKNEQFF
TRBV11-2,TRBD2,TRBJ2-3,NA,TGTGCCAGCAGCTTAGGAAGCGGGAGGGCGGCAGATACGCAGTATTTT,CASSLGSGRAADTQYF
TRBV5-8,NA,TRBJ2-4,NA,TGTGCCAGCAGCCGTGGACTAACGGTTGCCAAAAACATTCAGTACTTC,CASSRGLTVAKNIQYF
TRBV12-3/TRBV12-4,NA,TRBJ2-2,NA,TGTGCCAGCAGTTTCTCCCGGGAGCTGTTTTTT,CASSFSRELFF
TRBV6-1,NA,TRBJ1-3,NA,TGTGCCAGCAGTGAACGGGAGGGAAACACCATATATTTT,CASSEREGNTIYF
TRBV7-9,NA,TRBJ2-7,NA,TGTGCCAGCACCCCAGGGACTTCCTACGAGCAGTACTTC,CASTPGTSYEQYF
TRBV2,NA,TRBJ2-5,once,TGTGCCAGCAGTTCCGACATGAACCAAGAGACCCAGTACTTC,CASSSDMNQETQYF
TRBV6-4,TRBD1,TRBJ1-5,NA,TGTGCCAGCAGTGACTCGATAGACAGGGAGAACAATCAGCCCCAGCATTTT,CASSDSIDRENNQPQHF
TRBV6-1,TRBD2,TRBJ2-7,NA,TGTGCCAGCAGTGAATTCGGGACTAGCGGCTACGAGCAGTACTTC,CASSEFGTSGYEQYF
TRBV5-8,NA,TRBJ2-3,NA,TGTGCCAGCAGCTTGTCAGGGAGCACAGATACGCAGTATTTT,CASSLSGSTDTQYF
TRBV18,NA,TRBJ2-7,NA,TGTGCCAGCTCACCACAGGTATATCAGAGGGCGTCGACCTACGAGCAGTACTTC,CASSPQVYQRASTYEQYF
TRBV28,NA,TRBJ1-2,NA,TGTGCCAGCAGTTTAGGGCCCAACTATGGCTACACCTTC,CASSLGPNYGYTF
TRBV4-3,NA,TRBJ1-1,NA,TGCGCCAGCAGCCAAGCCCGGGGGGGAAACACTGAAGCTTTCTTT,CASSQARGGNTEAFF
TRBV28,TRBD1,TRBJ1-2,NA,TGTGCCAGCACCACGGACAGGGGAAACTATGGCTACACCTTC,CASTTDRGNYGYTF
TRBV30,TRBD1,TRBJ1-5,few,TGTGCCTGGAGTACAGGGGTACCAAATCAGCCCCAGCATTTT,CAWSTGVPNQPQHF
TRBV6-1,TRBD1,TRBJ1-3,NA,TGTGCCAGCAGTGATTTCGGCCGGGGGCAGGGGGCCGTAAACACCATATATTTT,CASSDFGRGQGAVNTIYF
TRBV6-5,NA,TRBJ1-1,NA,TGTGCCAGCAGTCTACAGGAGAACACTGAAGCTTTCTTT,CASSLQENTEAFF
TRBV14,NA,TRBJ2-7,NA,TGTGCCAGCAGCGCGGACAGTTTTTTCTACGAGCAGTACTTC,CASSADSFFYEQYF
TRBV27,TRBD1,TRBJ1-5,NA,TGTGCCAGCAGTTTCCGACAGGGAAGACAGCCCCAGCATTTT,CASSFRQGRQPQHF
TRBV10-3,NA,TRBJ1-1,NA,TGTGCCATCAGTGGTCGGGACGGGGGGGAACATAGGTCGTGGAACACTGAAGCTTTCTTT,CAISGRDGGEHRSWNTEAFF
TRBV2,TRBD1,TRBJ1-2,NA,TGTGCCAGCAGTGATACAGGGGGCCTCTATGGCTACACCTTC,CASSDTGGLYGYTF
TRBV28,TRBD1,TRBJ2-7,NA,TGTGCCAGCAGTCTGGGACAGAACTACGAGCAGTACTTC,CASSLGQNYEQYF
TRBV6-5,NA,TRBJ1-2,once,TGTGCCAGCACGGGGGGTCGAGTACTTAACTATGGCTACACCTTC,CASTGGRVLNYGYTF
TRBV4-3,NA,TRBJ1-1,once,TGCGCCAGCAGCCAAGATAGGCACAGGGTAAGCTGGGGAGCTTTCTTT,CASSQDRHRVSWGAFF
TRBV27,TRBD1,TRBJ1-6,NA,TGTGCCAGCAGGCGGACTCCGGGACAGGGACATTCACCCCTCCACTTT,CASRRTPGQGHSPLHF
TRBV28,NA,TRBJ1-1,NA,TGTGCCAGCAGACCCCTTATAGGGGATACCACTGAAGCTTTCTTT,CASRPLIGDTTEAFF
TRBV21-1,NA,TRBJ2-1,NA,TGTGCCAGCAGCAAAGGGGTCTTACGGAGTCGGGATGAGCAGTTCTTC,CASSKGVLRSRDEQFF
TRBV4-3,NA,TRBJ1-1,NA,TGCGCCAGCAGCCAGCGGGACACTGAAGCTTTCTTT,CASSQRDTEAFF
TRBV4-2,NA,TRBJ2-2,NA,TGTGCCAGCAGCCAAGTTCTCTACACCGGGGAGCTGTTTTTT,CASSQVLYTGELFF
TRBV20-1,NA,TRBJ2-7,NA,TGCAGTGCGAAAGGGGGCTACGAGCAGTACTTC,CSAKGGYEQYF
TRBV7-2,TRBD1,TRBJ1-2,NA,TGTGCCAGCAGCCTCCGGACAGGGGAGGATGGCTACACCTTC,CASSLRTGEDGYTF
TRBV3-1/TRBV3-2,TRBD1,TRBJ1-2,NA,TGTGCCAGCAGCCCAGGGACAGGGAACACCTATGGCTACACCTTC,CASSPGTGNTYGYTF
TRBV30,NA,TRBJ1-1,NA,TGTGCCTGGTCTAAGGGGGACACTGAAGCTTTCTTT,CAWSKGDTEAFF
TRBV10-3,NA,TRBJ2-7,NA,TGTGCCACCCTCGGCAGGGTAACCTACGAGCAGTACTTC,CATLGRVTYEQYF
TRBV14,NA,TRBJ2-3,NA,TGTGCCAGCAGCCAAGTGGAGTCTGGACTCGAGTATTTT,CASSQVESGLEYF
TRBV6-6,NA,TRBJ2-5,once,TGTGCCAGCAGCCCGGGATCGTACCAAGAGACCCAGTACTTC,CASSPGSYQETQYF
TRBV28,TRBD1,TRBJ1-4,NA,TGTGCCAGCAGTTCGCCCGGGACAGGGCAAAAACTGTTTTTT,CASSSPGTGQKLFF
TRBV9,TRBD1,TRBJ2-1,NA,TGTGCCAGCAGCCAGGGTGGGGGACAGTTTAACAATGAGCAGTTCTTC,CASSQGGGQFNNEQFF
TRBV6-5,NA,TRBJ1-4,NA,TGTGCCAGCACCGGAGGTGATGAAAAACTGTTTTTT,CASTGGDEKLFF
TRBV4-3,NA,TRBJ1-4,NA,TGCGCCAGCAGCCGTCAGTCTAGGGAGGAAAAACTGTTTTTT,CASSRQSREEKLFF
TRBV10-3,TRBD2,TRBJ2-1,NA,TGTGCCATCAGTGAGTCTAAGGGACTAGGGGTCGACGAGCAGTTCTTC,CAISESKGLGVDEQFF
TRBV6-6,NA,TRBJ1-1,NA,TGTGCCAGCTTTCGTAATGAAGCTTTCTTT,CASFRNEAFF
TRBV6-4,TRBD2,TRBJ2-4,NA,TGTGCCAGCAGTCGACTAGCGGGAGAGGGGAACATTCAGTACTTC,CASSRLAGEGNIQYF
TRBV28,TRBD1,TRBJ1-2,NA,TGTGCCAGCAGTTGGGGACAGGGCTCGGGCGGCTACACCTTC,CASSWGQGSGGYTF
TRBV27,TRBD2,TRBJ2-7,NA,TGTGCCAGCAGGACTAGCGGGAGGAACTCCTACGAGCAGTACTTC,CASRTSGRNSYEQYF
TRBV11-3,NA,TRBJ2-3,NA,TGTGCCAGCAGCCTCACAGGGACAGATACGCAGTATTTT,CASSLTGTDTQYF
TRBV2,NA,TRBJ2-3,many,TGTGCCAGCAGTGACAACAGGCCCACAGATACGCAGTATTTT,CASSDNRPTDTQYF
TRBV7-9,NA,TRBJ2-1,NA,TGTGCCAGCAGCCGAATCGGGACAACGGCCTACGGGTCCTACAATGAGCAGTTCTTC,CASSRIGTTAYGSYNEQFF
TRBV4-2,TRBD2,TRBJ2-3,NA,TGTGCCAGCAGCCAAGATGCTAGCGGGAGCCCAGATACGCAGTATTTT,CASSQDASGSPDTQYF
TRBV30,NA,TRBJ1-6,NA,TGTGCCTGGAGTGTTTCCCCAGGCGTTAATTCACCCCTCCACTTT,CAWSVSPGVNSPLHF
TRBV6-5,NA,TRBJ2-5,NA,TGTGCCAGCAGCCCGCTAAAGGGGGTGTACTTC,CASSPLKGVYF
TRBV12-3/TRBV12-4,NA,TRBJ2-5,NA,TGTGCCAGCAGTCGGAGGGGGCGCGAGACCCAGTACTTC,CASSRRGRETQYF
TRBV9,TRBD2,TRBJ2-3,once,TGTGCCAGCAGCAACCGTCCCACGGGAGGCGCCGATACGCAGTATTTT,CASSNRPTGGADTQYF
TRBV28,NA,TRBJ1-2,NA,TGTGCCAGCAGGGCAGGGCATGGCTACACCTTC,CASRAGHGYTF